This T cell receptor (beta chain) was sequenced in a study of blood T cell repertoires in COVID-19. The wider study: Donors in the United States, Italy and Spain gave samples during acute or convalescent COVID-19. Sources were T cells, B-cell-depleted T cells, or PBMCs; the material itself was cDNA or gDNA.

As originally analysed: Reference gene primer amplification yielded estimated nucleated cell counts. Method: immunoSEQ multiplex PCR; TCRdb's copy keeps in-frame clones and lacks some. That table gives V, J and clone size, and the DNA gave D and trimming. The sample yields under 250,000 clones, around 79% seen once. Seattle's cohort entered during active infection and was followed longitudinally. This clone was recorded once. Germline CDR1 LGHDT, CDR2 YNNKEL (reference sequence). The germline V and J ends were trimmed by 4 bases and 4 bases, with 22 bases remaining between them. The CDR3 is 18 amino acids.

This TCR came from a woman aged 40 to 55 with COVID-19, enrolled during active disease. Material for sequencing was peripheral blood. V is TRBV3-1 (or the pseudogene TRBV3-2) and J is TRBJ2-2; D is ambiguous. CDR3 nucleotide sequence: TGTGCCAGCAGCCCTCGTAACTACAACTCCCTGGGCACCGGGGAGCTGTTTTTT. Translation gives CASSPRNYNSLGTGELFF.